This passage covers 19 T cell receptor beta chains from one sample sequenced in a study of T-cell memory formation after mild COVID-19. TCRdb processed the 5' RACE reads anew with MiXCR; each CDR3 protein has one entry. The top ten hold roughly 21% of the sample, which has about 430,000 distinct CDR3 sequences, about a sixth seen once. The sample consisted of PBMCs or a T cell subset sorted from them (not recorded which). The receptors come from a man aged 18 to 29 who had mild COVID-19 (a few samples of this study predate the infection). Cell type and time point are not known.

The rearrangement uses TRBV13 and TRBJ1-4, with 8 bases aligning to TRBD1. Germline-derived CDR1 and CDR2 are PRHDT and FYEKMQ (reference sequence). The V and J ends lost 2 bases and 11 bases, in that order; junction bases with no gene match: 4. The CDR3 is 13 residues long. CDR3 coding DNA: TGTGCCAGCAGCTTACGCAGGGGGCAGAAACTGTTTTTT. This gives the protein CASSLRRGQKLFF.

J is TRBJ2-5 and V is TRBV29-1, with 8 bases identical to TRBD2. This CDR3 comprises 13 residues. CDR1 is SQVTM, CDR2 ANQGSEA, per germline. J was trimmed by 0 bases and V by 7 bases; bases with no gene match: 4. CDR3 loop: CSGGGGYQETQYF. The CDR3 DNA follows: TGCAGCGGTGGCGGGGGGTACCAAGAGACCCAGTACTTC.

The chain joins TRBV20-1 to TRBJ1-2; possible D gene TRBD1, 6 bases. The CDR3 consists of 11 residues. Germline CDR1 and CDR2: DFQATT and SNEGSKA (reference sequence). Here the CDR3 DNA reads TGCCTCGGGGGGCCGCTATCGGGCTACACCTTC. It yields the protein CLGGPLSGYTF.

The CDR3 loop reads CASSPRGVSQPQHF. The CDR3 bases are TGTGCCAGCAGCCCCAGGGGGGTCAGTCAGCCCCAGCATTTT. The chain recombines TRBV7-9 with TRBJ1-5; 7 positions agree with TRBD1. The CDR3 consists of 14 residues. With V trimmed by 5 bases and J by 6 bases, 7 bases remained unmatched. CDR1 is SEHNR, CDR2 FQNEAQ, per germline (reference sequence).

V gene TRBV19 combines with J gene TRBJ2-5, with 15 bases identical to TRBD2. CDR3 length: 16 amino acids. The junction had 6 bases not matched to a gene; V was cut back by 6 bases and J by 4 bases. The germline gives CDR1 LNHDA, CDR2 SQIVND (reference sequence). CDR3 bases: TGTGCCAGTAGCGGACTAGCGGGGGGGCAAGGAGAGACCCAGTACTTC. Translating gives CASSGLAGGQGETQYF.

V gene TRBV4-1 combines with J gene TRBJ1-6; D may be TRBD1 (5 bases). With 3 bases removed from V and 13 bases from J, the gap between germline ends came to 19 bases. The germline CDR1 and CDR2 sequences are MGHRA and YSYEKL. The CDR3 sequence is 15 residues long. The CDR3 DNA reads TGCGCCAGCAGCCACCACGGGACCGCCGAAGACCCCCTCCACTTT. Translating it yields CASSHHGTAEDPLHF.

The V call is TRBV7-9, the J call TRBJ1-2, with D perhaps matching TRBD1 (6 bases). V was shortened by 5 bases and J by 4 bases, with 14 bases between the two germline ends. Germline CDR1 reads SEHNR; CDR2 reads FQNEAQ (reference sequence). The CDR3 loop spans 14 amino acids. The CDR3 sequence: CASSPSGAVYGYTF. Written as DNA, the CDR3 is TGTGCCAGCAGCCCCTCGGGGGCCGTCTATGGCTACACCTTC.

The J gene is TRBJ2-1, the V gene TRBV28; TRBD2 aligns across 9 bases. CDR1 is MDHEN and CDR2 is SYDVKM in the germline V gene. The ends lost 8 bases at V and 4 bases at J; junction bases unmatched: 6. The CDR3 totals 14 residues. CDR3 loop: CASVKRGEYNEQFF. CDR3 nucleotide sequence: TGTGCCAGCGTAAAGCGGGGGGAATACAATGAGCAGTTCTTC.

This clonotype turned up a few times. The chain couples TRBV25-1 to TRBJ2-2; D call uncertain. The CDR3 length is 16 residues. CDR1 is MGHDK, CDR2 SYGVNS, per germline. Trimming left V 3 bases short and J 2 bases short, with 13 bases between. This chain's CDR3 is CASSDPRTGNTGELFF. Written as DNA, the CDR3 is TGTGCCAGCAGTGACCCTCGGACCGGTAACACCGGGGAGCTGTTTTTT.

This clonotype has more than one count but fewer than ten. This rearrangement joins TRBV28 to TRBJ1-1; 7 nucleotides match TRBD1. The germline V gene encodes CDR1 MDHEN and CDR2 SYDVKM. The CDR3 has 14 amino acids. V lost 1 base, J lost 6 bases, and 5 bases stayed unmatched. The CDR3 DNA reads TGTGCCAGCAGTTTATTGGAGGGGGCGCCTGAAGCTTTCTTT. This sequence encodes CASSLLEGAPEAFF.

This clonotype was detected a few times. The chain employs TRBV6-2 or TRBV6-3 and TRBJ2-4; maybe TRBD2 (6 bases). This CDR3 has 16 amino acids. Germline V lookup: CDR1 MNHEY, CDR2 SVGEGT. Trimming left V 6 bases short and J 5 bases short, with 20 bases between. In nucleotides, the CDR3 is TGTGCCAGCAGGGGTAGCGGCCAACCTAAGGAAAACATTCAGTACTTC. It is translated as CASRGSGQPKENIQYF.

The chain combines TRBV7-9 with TRBJ2-5; D is unclear. Trimming took off 6 bases at V and 1 base at J, with 6 bases between the two ends. The CDR3 is 12 residues long. Germline V gene sequence: CDR1 SEHNR, CDR2 FQNEAQ (reference sequence). In DNA, the CDR3 is TGTGCCAGCAGTACACCCCAAGAGACCCAGTACTTC. Amino acid sequence: CASSTPQETQYF.

This sequence joins TRBV28 and TRBJ2-5; 8 nucleotides align to TRBD2. The V segment lost 6 bases and the J segment 5 bases; nucleotides outside the gene matches: 5. Per the germline V gene, CDR1 is MDHEN and CDR2 is SYDVKM. The CDR3 runs 13 residues. DNA for the CDR3: TGTGCCAGCAGGGGACTAGGAGGGGAGACCCAGTACTTC. It codes for CASRGLGGETQYF.

This clonotype was seen more than once but under ten times. The chain uses TRBV9 and TRBJ1-1; D is possibly TRBD1 (5 bases). CDR3 length equals 13 residues. The V end lost 4 bases, the J end lost 4 bases, and 11 bases lay between the germline ends. CDR1 is SGDLS, CDR2 YYNGEE, per germline. The CDR3 sequence: CASSPGRATEAFF. CDR3 DNA: TGTGCCAGCAGCCCGGGACGGGCCACTGAAGCTTTCTTT.

This clonotype was seen a handful of times. CDR3: CASIRKPAMNTEAFF. The CDR3 coding sequence is TGTGCCAGCATCCGCAAGCCCGCCATGAACACTGAAGCTTTCTTT. This chain connects TRBV28 to TRBJ1-1; D remains ambiguous. Trimming pared 7 bases from V and 0 bases from J, leaving 15 bases between. The CDR3 extends over 15 amino acids. CDR1 is MDHEN and CDR2 is SYDVKM in the germline V gene.

The chain uses TRBV19 and TRBJ2-7, with TRBD1 identical over 7 bases. With 7 bases clipped from V and 0 bases from J, the junction kept 6 bases outside the gene matches. The CDR3 loop spans 14 amino acids. Germline lookup yields CDR1 LNHDA and CDR2 SQIVND (reference sequence). The CDR3 nucleotides are TGTGCCAGTATGAGGACAGGACGCTCCTACGAGCAGTACTTC. Amino acid sequence: CASMRTGRSYEQYF.

The chain uses TRBV5-4 and TRBJ2-7; 9 bases fit TRBD1. The CDR3 covers 13 residues. V was clipped by 3 bases and J by 2 bases; unmatched bases: 0. From germline, CDR1 is SGHNT and CDR2 YYREEE (reference sequence). In DNA form, the CDR3 reads TGTGCCAGCAGCTGGGACAGGGCCTACGAGCAGTACGTC. Protein product: CASSWDRAYEQYV.

The chain couples TRBV4-3 to TRBJ1-2; tentative D call: TRBD1 (6 bases). This CDR3 has 15 amino acids. Germline V gene lookup returns CDR1 LGHNA and CDR2 YSLEER. Trimming shortened V by 0 bases and J by 5 bases, and 13 bases separated the two germline ends. In nucleotides, the CDR3 is TGCGCCAGCAGCCAAGACCGGGGGGCCCGGTATGGCTACACCTTC. It specifies CASSQDRGARYGYTF.

The chain links TRBV6-2 or TRBV6-3 to TRBJ2-4; the D is unclear. CDR3 length: 15 residues. V was clipped by 2 bases and J by 4 bases, with 12 bases between them. Germline V gene sequence: CDR1 MNHEY, CDR2 SVGEGT. The CDR3 nucleotides read TGTGCCAGCAGTTACCCCGGAAGAGCGAAAAACATTCAGTACTTC. As protein: CASSYPGRAKNIQYF.